Below are 26 T cell receptor beta chains sequenced from a single sample in a study of identical twins (dated by TCRdb to 2016 to 2017). To prepare the library, 5' RACE was applied. The sequencer was an Illumina HiSeq 2000. TCRdb reprocessing: public reads trimmed at Q25 with fastp, clones called with MiXCR, in-frame beta chains kept. Every CDR3 protein is listed once, alongside the most common genes and DNA of its rows. Across this sample there are some 690,000 distinct CDR3 sequences, with approximately 21% seen only once. The ten largest clones represent 4% to 4.5% of the sample. The same sample was also used in a study of T cells expressing NK-cell markers.

Sequenced: PBMCs. These TCRs come from a woman aged 18-30 years in good health.

This chain joins TRBV7-9 and TRBJ2-1; D not certain. Deletions cut 3 bases from V and 2 bases from J, with 14 bases between. Per germline, CDR1 SEHNR and CDR2 FQNEAQ (reference sequence). This CDR3 region has 16 residues. CDR3 in DNA: TGTGCCAGCAGCTTTTCCCTCCGTCGGCCCTACAATGAGCAGTTCTTC. Protein product: CASSFSLRRPYNEQFF.

A few counts support this clonotype. V usage is TRBV29-1 and J usage is TRBJ2-5; D not certain. Trimming removed 5 bases at V and 4 bases at J, with 8 bases between. The CDR3 covers 11 residues. Germline V CDR1 and CDR2: SQVTM, ANQGSEA. CDR3 DNA: TGCAGCGTTTTGGGCGGAGAGACCCAGTACTTC. Protein product: CSVLGGETQYF.

This clonotype was seen repeatedly, ten times or more. The rearrangement links TRBV3-1 to TRBJ2-2; D is uncertain. CDR3 length: 13 amino acids. Germline-derived CDR1 and CDR2 are LGHDT and YNNKEL (reference sequence). V lost 1 base and J 10 bases, leaving 10 bases between the germline ends. CDR3 nucleotides: TGTGCCAGCAGCCAAGTTGTGGACCAGGAGCTGTTTTTT. Translation gives CASSQVVDQELFF.

This clonotype was counted a few times. The V gene is TRBV20-1, the J gene TRBJ2-5; D might be TRBD1 or TRBD2, each matching 5 bases. Germline CDR1 and CDR2: DFQATT and SNEGSKA (reference sequence). Between the trimmed V and J ends, which lost 0 bases and 5 bases, there was a span of 7 bases. The CDR3 has 12 amino acids. In nucleotides, the CDR3 is TGCAGTGCTAGAGATGAGGGGGAGACCCAGTACTTC. Amino acid sequence: CSARDEGETQYF.

This chain joins TRBV7-2 and TRBJ2-3; D is perhaps TRBD1 (5 bases). Germline V lookup: CDR1 SGHTA, CDR2 FQGNSA. The CDR3 contains 13 residues. Trimming left V 1 base short and J 7 bases short, with 9 bases between. Written as DNA, the CDR3 is TGTGCCAGCAGCTTAGGGGGCAGGTATACGCAGTATTTT. Its protein product is CASSLGGRYTQYF.

The rearrangement uses TRBV10-1 and TRBJ2-7, with 10 bases lining up with TRBD1. There are 14 residues in the CDR3. The ends lost 3 bases at V and 9 bases at J; junction bases unmatched: 8. Per germline, CDR1 WNHNN and CDR2 SYGVQD (reference sequence). The CDR3, as DNA: TGCGCCAGCAGTGAAGGTGGGACAGGGGCGGTGCAGTACTTC. This sequence encodes CASSEGGTGAVQYF.

This chain uses TRBV7-7 with TRBJ2-1, with 7 bases matching TRBD2. Losses at the gene ends were 5 bases for V and 0 bases for J; bases not matched to a gene: 7. The CDR3 length is 16 residues. The germline V gene encodes CDR1 SSHAT and CDR2 FNYEAQ (reference sequence). The CDR3 DNA sequence: TGTGCCAGCAGCCCCAGCGGGACGACCTCCTACAATGAGCAGTTCTTC. Its protein is CASSPSGTTSYNEQFF.

This clonotype was picked up many times. This chain connects TRBV6-2 or TRBV6-3 to TRBJ1-4; D remains unclear. Trimming removed 2 bases at V and 8 bases at J, with 6 bases between. This CDR3 is 12 amino acids long. CDR1 MNHEY and CDR2 SVGEGT come from the germline V gene. This chain's CDR3 is CASSYADEKLFF. CDR3 nucleotides: TGTGCCAGCAGTTACGCGGACGAAAAACTGTTTTTT.

The chain carries TRBV29-1 and TRBJ2-7; D gene uncertain. The germline gives CDR1 SQVTM, CDR2 ANQGSEA. V dropped 1 base and J dropped 3 bases, with 10 bases sitting between them. The length of the CDR3 is 13 residues. This chain's CDR3 is CSVEATPGYEQYF. CDR3 coding DNA: TGCAGCGTTGAAGCCACCCCAGGCTACGAGCAGTACTTC.

This clonotype appeared a few times. This chain joins TRBV12-3 or TRBV12-4 and TRBJ2-2; D might be TRBD2 (6 bases). Trimming took off 8 bases at V and 6 bases at J, with 19 bases between the two ends. The CDR3 is 15 amino acids. CDR3 in amino acids: CASLALWRGSGELFF. The CDR3 DNA reads as TGTGCCAGCTTAGCCCTGTGGAGGGGATCCGGGGAGCTGTTTTTT.

This chain connects TRBV20-1 to TRBJ1-2; TRBD1 aligns across 8 bases. The germline V gene encodes CDR1 DFQATT and CDR2 SNEGSKA (reference sequence). The CDR3 loop spans 12 amino acids. The CDR3, as DNA: TGCAAGGGTATACAGGGGGACTATGGCTACACCTTC. Its protein product is CKGIQGDYGYTF.

The chain recombines TRBV7-9 with TRBJ2-1, with 9 nucleotides matching TRBD2. The CDR3 has 15 amino acids. After removal of 2 bases from V and 4 bases from J, the junction contained 3 bases not matched to a gene. Germline CDR1 and CDR2: SEHNR and FQNEAQ (reference sequence). This chain's CDR3 is CASSLQSGGYNEQFF. Written as DNA, the CDR3 is TGTGCCAGCAGCTTACAAAGCGGGGGGTACAATGAGCAGTTCTTC.

This clonotype was recorded many times. The CDR3 sequence is CSATQGGADPQETQYF. CDR3 DNA: TGCAGTGCTACCCAGGGGGGGGCGGACCCTCAAGAGACCCAGTACTTC. The chain is built from TRBV20-1 and TRBJ2-5, with D tentatively TRBD1 or TRBD2 (7 bases each). This CDR3 comprises 16 residues. V lost 4 bases and J 2 bases, leaving 20 bases between the germline ends. The germline gives CDR1 DFQATT, CDR2 SNEGSKA (reference sequence).

This clonotype was detected ten times or more. The chain links TRBV5-6 to TRBJ2-5; 11 positions match TRBD2. The CDR3 is 13 amino acids. The germline gives CDR1 SGHDT, CDR2 YYEEEE. The ends lost 4 bases at V and 4 bases at J; junction bases unmatched: 0. DNA of the CDR3: TGTGCCAGCAGCACTAGCGGGGGAGAGACCCAGTACTTC. This sequence encodes CASSTSGGETQYF. The full variable domain, rest sourced from reference TRBV5-6 and TRBJ2-5, is DAGVTQSPTHLIKTRGQQVTLRCSPKSGHDTVSWYQQALGQGPQFIFQYYEEEERQRGNFPDRFSGHQFPNYSSELNVNALLLGDSALYLCASSTSGGETQYFGPGTRLLVL.

J is TRBJ2-2 and V is TRBV11-3; the match to TRBD2 covers 8 bases. V trimming: 0 bases; J trimming: 6 bases; junction bases outside the gene matches: 0. This CDR3 region has 14 residues. The germline CDR1 and CDR2 sequences are SGHNT and YENEEA. The CDR3 here is CASSLEAGAGELFF. The CDR3 DNA sequence: TGTGCCAGCAGCTTAGAAGCGGGGGCCGGGGAGCTGTTTTTT.

V and J are TRBV20-1 and TRBJ1-1; 9 positions match TRBD1. Germline CDR1 and CDR2: DFQATT and SNEGSKA (reference sequence). This CDR3 spans 13 amino acids. The ends lost 3 bases at V and 5 bases at J; junction bases unmatched: 4. The CDR3 coding sequence is TGCAGTGCTAGGGACAGGGGACTTACTGAAGCTTTCTTT. Protein: CSARDRGLTEAFF.

V gene TRBV20-1 combines with J gene TRBJ1-5; maybe TRBD1 (5 bases). Trimming removed 3 bases at V and 7 bases at J, with 16 bases between. Germline values: CDR1 DFQATT, CDR2 SNEGSKA (reference sequence). CDR3 length equals 14 residues. CDR3 sequence reads: CSASSARRGQPQHF. DNA for the CDR3: TGCAGTGCTAGTTCCGCTAGGCGGGGCCAGCCCCAGCATTTT.

This clonotype came up many times. V is TRBV25-1 and J is TRBJ2-1; the D call may be TRBD1 or TRBD2 (6 bases each). V lost 1 base to trimming and J lost 2 bases, with 12 bases between them. This CDR3 has 16 residues. Looked up from germline, CDR1 is MGHDK and CDR2 is SYGVNS. Written as DNA, the CDR3 is TGTGCCAGCAGTGAATGGGGGGCAGGAACCTACAATGAGCAGTTCTTC. Its translation is CASSEWGAGTYNEQFF.

There are many counts of this clonotype. The chain is built from TRBV9 and TRBJ2-2; D gene uncertain. The germline CDR1 and CDR2 sequences are SGDLS and YYNGEE. The V end lost 0 bases, the J end lost 5 bases, and 8 bases lay between the germline ends. The CDR3 contains 14 residues. The CDR3 DNA follows: TGTGCCAGCAGCGTAGTGTCTCGAACCGGGGAGCTGTTTTTT. Translated, it gives CASSVVSRTGELFF. The whole variable domain, filled in from reference TRBV9 and TRBJ2-2, reads DSGVTQTPKHLITATGQRVTLRCSPRSGDLSVYWYQQSLDQGLQFLIQYYNGEERAKGNILERFSAQQFPDLHSELNLSSLELGDSALYFCASSVVSRTGELFFGEGSRLTVL.

This clonotype came up many times. This chain connects TRBV19 to TRBJ2-1; the match to TRBD1 covers 10 bases. After removal of 4 bases from V and 5 bases from J, the junction contained 5 bases not matched to a gene. Germline V gives CDR1 LNHDA, CDR2 SQIVND (reference sequence). The length of the CDR3 is 15 residues. This chain's CDR3 is CASSTGTGENNEQFF. The CDR3 nucleotides read TGTGCCAGTAGTACCGGGACAGGGGAAAACAATGAGCAGTTCTTC.

This clonotype was counted many times. The gene calls are TRBV10-3 and TRBJ1-5; D may be TRBD1 (5 bases). CDR1 and CDR2 from the germline V gene are ENHRY and SYGVKD. V dropped 3 bases and J dropped 5 bases, with 5 bases sitting between them. The CDR3 sequence is 12 residues long. The CDR3 DNA is TGTGCCATCAGTGAAGGGGATCAGCCCCAGCATTTT. Translating gives CAISEGDQPQHF.

This chain uses TRBV7-6 with TRBJ2-3; no clear D. The CDR3 is 17 residues long. V was shortened by 4 bases and J by 5 bases, with 22 bases between the two germline ends. Germline V gene lookup returns CDR1 SGHVS and CDR2 FNYEAQ. CDR3 DNA sequence: TGTGCCAGCAGCTCAGCTTCCCTTTTCCTTCCGGGAGATACGCAGTATTTT. It specifies CASSSASLFLPGDTQYF.

The V call is TRBV9, the J call TRBJ2-2, with 13 bases lining up with TRBD2. Germline CDR1 reads SGDLS; CDR2 reads YYNGEE. The trim removed 3 bases at V and 7 bases at J, leaving 3 bases unmatched. There are 15 residues in the CDR3. The CDR3 is CASSGTSGSFGELFF. Here the CDR3 DNA reads TGTGCCAGCAGCGGGACTAGCGGGAGTTTCGGGGAGCTGTTTTTT. The variable domain in full, completed from reference TRBV9 and TRBJ2-2, reads DSGVTQTPKHLITATGQRVTLRCSPRSGDLSVYWYQQSLDQGLQFLIQYYNGEERAKGNILERFSAQQFPDLHSELNLSSLELGDSALYFCASSGTSGSFGELFFGEGSRLTVL.

This clonotype showed up just a few times. The V call is TRBV6-1, the J call TRBJ2-7, with TRBD1 identical over 10 bases. The CDR3 runs 15 residues. The V segment lost 4 bases and the J segment 5 bases; nucleotides outside the gene matches: 8. Per germline, CDR1 MNHNS and CDR2 SASEGT. For the CDR3, the DNA is TGTGCCAGCAGTGTAACCGGGACAGGGGCCCACGAGCAGTACTTC. It translates to CASSVTGTGAHEQYF.

The rearrangement joins TRBV7-2 to TRBJ2-7; 14 nucleotides align to TRBD2. CDR3 length: 17 residues. Germline lookup yields CDR1 SGHTA and CDR2 FQGNSA. J lost 4 bases, V lost 6 bases, and 11 bases had no gene match. CDR3: CASRPPGLAGVEYEQYF. CDR3 bases: TGTGCCAGCAGGCCCCCGGGACTAGCGGGAGTAGAGTACGAGCAGTACTTC.

This clonotype was counted ten times or more. The chain has TRBV12-3 or TRBV12-4 and TRBJ2-3; D ambiguous. The CDR3 contains 13 residues. The V end was cut by 6 bases, the J end by 5 bases, with 12 bases between. The CDR3 nucleotides are TGTGCCAGCAGCCACGATGGGGTAGATACGCAGTATTTT. Its protein is CASSHDGVDTQYF.